The 5 T cell receptor beta chains given below trace back to one sample, sequenced in a study of vaccination and CD4 T cells after COVID-19. The assay that was used to sequence DNA from cultured CD4+ T cells was the Oncomine TCR Beta short-read assay. MiXCR was run by TCRdb on the PCR reads, yielding one entry per CDR3 protein. The repertoire holds about 20,000 distinct CDR3 sequences, with about 41% as singletons. Specified treatment: roughly nine-day PBMC culture with coronavirus spike peptide pools or control peptides (ViraFEST assay). The antigens for these receptors are not known. The sequenced sample consisted of CD4+ T cells from blood, cultured in vitro. The receptor set was obtained from a human donor who had recovered from COVID-19.

The V call is TRBV7-6, the J call TRBJ1-5, with D uncertain. Trimming left V 1 base short and J 1 base short, with 2 bases between. The CDR3 loop spans 13 amino acids. CDR1 and CDR2 (germline): SGHVS, FNYEAQ. The CDR3 coding sequence is TGTGCCAGCAGCTTAGACAGCAATCAGCCCCAGCATTTT. Encoded protein: CASSLDSNQPQHF. The full variable domain, its missing parts supplied by reference TRBV7-6 and TRBJ1-5, is GAGVSQSPRYKVTKRGQDVALRCDPISGHVSLYWYRQALGQGPEFLTYFNYEAQQDKSGLPNDRFSAERPEGSISTLTIQRTEQRDSAMYRCASSLDSNQPQHFGDGTRLSIL.

This chain uses TRBV20-1 with TRBJ2-1; no clear D gene. The CDR3 has 13 amino acids. Trimming took 6 bases from V and 4 from J, leaving 13 bases between them. Germline V CDR1 and CDR2: DFQATT, SNEGSKA (reference sequence). For the CDR3, the DNA is TGCAGTGCCCCCCCGCACTTATACAATGAGCAGTTCTTC. This codes for CSAPPHLYNEQFF.

In this sample, this clonotype turned up a few times. In nucleotides, the CDR3 is TGTGCCAGCAGCAAAAAGAGGGGACTAGCGGGGGGGATAGGGAGGGTCCCAGATACGCAGTATTTT. It encodes CASSKKRGLAGGIGRVPDTQYF. The chain recombines TRBV21-1 with TRBJ2-3; the table's D call of TRBD2 was not tested on the DNA. TRBV21-1 is a pseudogene segment. This CDR3 has 22 amino acids.

The chain combines TRBV6-2 or TRBV6-3 with TRBJ1-2; D not resolved. Between the trimmed V and J ends, which lost 6 bases and 4 bases, there was a span of 18 bases. The germline V gene encodes CDR1 MNHEY and CDR2 SVGEGT. The CDR3 has 15 amino acids. The CDR3 reads CASRPVGASLYGYTF. For the CDR3, the DNA is TGTGCCAGCAGACCGGTGGGAGCCAGCCTCTATGGCTACACCTTC.

The chain links TRBV21-1 to TRBJ2-1; the table calls TRBD1, which could not be checked here. TRBV21-1 represents a pseudogene. The CDR3 contains 17 residues. The CDR3: CASSRLRDRDTYNEQFF. Here the CDR3 DNA reads TGTGCCAGCAGCCGCCTCCGGGACAGGGATACCTACAATGAGCAGTTCTTC.